This T cell receptor (beta chain) was obtained from a study of glioma-infiltrating T cells. Notes on the study in general: Non-neoplastic patients had below-expected tissue-blood divergence, while all gliomas exceeded expectation.

The iRepertoire nested amplicon-rescue multiplex PCR amplified TCR alpha and beta CDR3s from RNA. TCRdb used MiXCR to reprocess the multiplex PCR reads, holding one entry per CDR3 protein. The sample records 85,000 to 110,000 distinct CDR3 sequences, around 29% being singletons. Germline V CDR1 and CDR2: SGHTA, FQGNSA. V lost 4 bases and J lost 4, with 16 bases in between. The CDR3 covers 15 residues. This clonotype showed up many times. Antigen specificity is unknown. This chain joins TRBV7-2 and TRBJ2-5; a possible D gene is TRBD1 (6 bases). The source is a human donor with low-grade glioma or glioblastoma, undergoing nonglioma brain surgery, or in good health (not recorded which). Sequences were obtained from glioma tissue, nonneoplastic brain tissue, or PBMCs (not recorded which). CDR3 in DNA: TGTGCCAGCAGCTCCTCGACAGGCCGCATAGAGACCCAGTACTTC. Protein product: CASSSSTGRIETQYF. The variable domain in full, completed from reference TRBV7-2 and TRBJ2-5, reads GAGVSQSPSNKVTEKGKDVELRCDPISGHTALYWYRQSLGQGLEFLIYFQGNSAPDKSGLPSDRFSAERTGGSVSTLTIQRTQQEDSAVYLCASSSSTGRIETQYFGPGTRLLVL.